This is a list of T cell receptor beta chains from one sample in a study of T cells after yellow fever vaccination. TCRdb used MiXCR to reprocess the 5' RACE reads, holding one entry per CDR3 protein. Among some 420,000 distinct CDR3 sequences listed, about 17% were seen once. This sample comprised PBMCs, obtained before the yellow fever booster vaccination. The receptors were sampled from a man aged 18 to 30 who received the YFV17D yellow fever vaccine. CDR3s include the opening cysteine and the closing phenylalanine or tryptophan. A D gene is named only where the DNA matches it firmly. A row's size may be missing; if present it is once, few, many or a size class.

j_call d_call clone_size v_call cdr3_aa cdr3_nt
TRBJ1-2 TRBD1 few TRBV9 CASMRGQGAYGYTF TGTGCCAGCATGCGGGGGCAGGGGGCCTATGGCTACACCTTC
TRBJ2-7 TRBD2 NA TRBV19 CASSASGYEQYF TGTGCCAGTAGTGCTAGCGGCTACGAGCAGTACTTC
TRBJ2-1 NA NA TRBV5-1 CASSPDSLVNEQFF TGCGCCAGCAGCCCGGACAGCCTGGTCAATGAGCAGTTCTTC
TRBJ1-2 NA few TRBV12-3/TRBV12-4 CASSMIGGLRYGYTF TGTGCCAGCAGCATGATTGGGGGGCTAAGATATGGCTACACCTTC
TRBJ2-3 NA NA TRBV7-2 CASRAQQGSDTQYF TGTGCCAGCCGCGCCCAGCAGGGGTCAGATACGCAGTATTTT
TRBJ1-2 NA few TRBV5-5 CASSLTRTYYGYTF TGTGCCAGCAGCTTGACGCGCACGTACTATGGCTACACCTTC
TRBJ2-1 TRBD2 many TRBV5-1 CASSSGLGGNEQFF TGCGCCAGCAGCTCGGGACTAGGGGGCAATGAGCAGTTCTTC
TRBJ1-1 NA few TRBV7-9 CASSLATRGLNTEAFF TGTGCCAGCAGCTTAGCGACCAGGGGATTGAACACTGAAGCTTTCTTT
TRBJ2-4 TRBD2 NA TRBV12-3/TRBV12-4 CASRGSSGGSNIQYF TGTGCCAGCAGGGGGTCTAGCGGGGGAAGTAACATTCAGTACTTC
TRBJ1-2 NA few TRBV5-5 CASTRQLDGYTF TGTGCCAGTACGAGACAGTTGGATGGCTACACCTTC
TRBJ2-7 TRBD2 NA TRBV29-1 CSVRGLAYEQYF TGCAGCGTGCGGGGACTAGCCTACGAGCAGTACTTC
TRBJ2-5 NA few TRBV15 CATSRGRGGEETQYF TGTGCCACCAGCAGAGGAAGGGGTGGTGAAGAGACCCAGTACTTC
TRBJ2-7 TRBD2 few TRBV2 CASSARYTSERREQYF TGTGCCAGCAGTGCTCGGTATACTAGCGAACGCCGCGAGCAGTACTTC
TRBJ1-1 NA few TRBV4-2 CASSPVTDNTEAFF TGTGCCAGCAGCCCCGTAACGGACAACACTGAAGCTTTCTTT
TRBJ2-5 NA few TRBV9 CASSVGRAGETQYF TGTGCCAGCAGCGTAGGTCGTGCAGGAGAGACCCAGTACTTC
TRBJ2-7 NA few TRBV27 CASSLTGLAYEQYF TGTGCCAGCAGTCTTACAGGGCTCGCCTACGAGCAGTACTTC
TRBJ1-4 NA few TRBV7-3 CASSPRVNEKLFF TGTGCCAGCAGCCCCAGGGTTAATGAAAAACTGTTTTTT
TRBJ1-1 NA NA TRBV5-5 CASSLEGTMMNTEAFF TGTGCCAGCAGCTTGGAAGGGACTATGATGAACACTGAAGCTTTCTTT
TRBJ2-1 NA NA TRBV10-3 CAISERPYNEQFF TGTGCCATCAGTGAGAGGCCCTACAATGAGCAGTTCTTC
TRBJ1-3 TRBD1 few TRBV29-1 CSVVRPGQGENTIYF TGCAGCGTTGTTCGACCGGGACAGGGGGAAAACACCATATATTTT
TRBJ2-3 TRBD2 few TRBV6-2/TRBV6-3 CASSDLIAGAQYF TGTGCCAGCAGTGACTTAATAGCGGGGGCGCAGTATTTT
TRBJ2-2 TRBD2 NA TRBV7-2 CASSFHSGGNTGELFF TGTGCCAGCAGCTTCCATAGCGGGGGCAACACCGGGGAGCTGTTTTTT
TRBJ2-1 TRBD2 NA TRBV20-1 CSARDLAGGQYEQFF TGCAGTGCTAGAGATCTGGCGGGGGGGCAGTATGAGCAGTTCTTC
TRBJ1-3 NA few TRBV18 CASSPDSFSGNTIYF TGTGCCAGCTCACCCGACAGTTTCTCTGGAAACACCATATATTTT